This T cell receptor beta chain stems from a study of shared clonotypes between healthy human individuals. Study-level findings and limits: Researchers sampled only blood; tissue repertoires likely differ.

Details on this clone: Its antigen is not identified.

With 0 bases removed from V and 1 base from J, the gap between germline ends came to 11 bases. This CDR3 is built from 15 residues. From germline, CDR1 is SGHDT and CDR2 YYEEEE. Terminally differentiated effector memory CD45RA+ cells were excluded by CCR7 positive selection of CD45RO-negative cells. TCRdb keeps only in-frame clones here, not all; method: immunoSEQ multiplex PCR. The sample lists about 2 million clones, approximately 94% seen once, with about 1.1% in the top ten. The material sequenced was naive CD8+ T cells sorted from blood. The chain joins TRBV5-6 to TRBJ2-7; possibly TRBD1 for D (6 bases). This sequence was found in a man aged 18 to 30 in good health. The CDR3 spells CASSLVQGPSYEQYF. Written as DNA, the CDR3 is TGTGCCAGCAGCTTGGTACAGGGTCCATCCTACGAGCAGTACTTC.